The 9 T cell receptor beta chains given below trace back to one sample, sequenced in a study of T cell responses to AZD1222 COVID-19 vaccine. The assay was immunoSEQ multiplex PCR, and TCRdb's table has in-frame clones only and misses some. The data show 150,000 to 200,000 clones, with almost 95% seen just once and roughly 1.3% held by the top ten. Specimen: peripheral blood, collected on day 0 of AZD1222 vaccination. The receptors shown here come from an adult in good health.

This chain joins TRBV7-2 and TRBJ2-2; D perhaps matches TRBD2 (6 bases). Looked up from germline, CDR1 is SGHTA and CDR2 is FQGNSA. V gave up 3 bases and J gave up 2 bases, with 10 bases separating them. This CDR3 has 15 residues. CDR3 DNA sequence: TGTGCCAGCAGCTTGAGGCGGGGTAACACCGGGGAGCTGTTTTTT. It translates to CASSLRRGNTGELFF.

The chain has TRBV18 and TRBJ1-1; D remains ambiguous. Germline loops: CDR1 KGHSH, CDR2 LQKENI. V dropped 0 bases and J dropped 2 bases, with 7 bases sitting between them. The CDR3 is 14 amino acids. CDR3 sequence (DNA): TGTGCCAGCTCACCACCTCCTGCCAACACTGAAGCTTTCTTT. Amino acids: CASSPPPANTEAFF.

This clone was recorded once. This chain uses TRBV19 with TRBJ2-7, with D possibly TRBD2 on 5 matching bases. Germline V gives CDR1 LNHDA, CDR2 SQIVND (reference sequence). V was clipped by 3 bases and J by 0 bases, with 9 bases between them. This CDR3 has 14 residues. CDR3 loop: CASSIGMGSYEQYF. The CDR3 DNA is TGTGCCAGTAGTATCGGGATGGGCTCCTACGAGCAGTACTTC.

The chain recombines TRBV19 with TRBJ2-1; 11 bases line up with TRBD1. With 4 bases clipped from V and 7 bases from J, the junction kept 9 bases outside the gene matches. This CDR3 has 16 amino acids. Germline loops: CDR1 LNHDA, CDR2 SQIVND (reference sequence). The CDR3 DNA reads TGTGCCAGTAGTACTCCCGGGACAGGGGGTTCTAATGAGCAGTTCTTC. This encodes CASSTPGTGGSNEQFF.

This chain links TRBV7-8 with TRBJ1-3; D remains unclear. Germline V lookup: CDR1 SGHVS, CDR2 FQNEAQ. The CDR3 spans 14 residues. Trimming removed 2 bases from V and 0 bases from J, with 5 bases in between. The CDR3 sequence is CASSLLVSGNTIYF. The CDR3 DNA reads as TGTGCCAGCAGCTTACTCGTCTCTGGAAACACCATATATTTT.

The chain links TRBV7-9 to TRBJ2-7; 10 nucleotides line up with TRBD2. The CDR3 loop spans 15 amino acids. Unmatched junction bases numbered 5, after V lost 5 bases and J lost 1 base. Germline CDR1 SEHNR, CDR2 FQNEAQ (reference sequence). CDR3 in DNA: TGTGCCAGCAGCGTGGGGACTAGCGCGTCCTACGAGCAGTACTTC. Translated: CASSVGTSASYEQYF.

The chain recombines TRBV11-1 with TRBJ2-1, with 14 bases aligning to TRBD2. Germline CDR1 and CDR2: SGHAT and FQDESV (reference sequence). The CDR3 consists of 15 residues. V trimming: 4 bases; J trimming: 6 bases; junction bases outside the gene matches: 2. CDR3 in DNA: TGTGCCAGCAGCTCAGGACTAGCGGGGGGCAATGAGCAGTTCTTC. This encodes CASSSGLAGGNEQFF.

The V gene is TRBV2, the J gene TRBJ1-3; a weak D match, TRBD1 (5 bases). Germline CDR1 SNHLY, CDR2 FYNNEI. The CDR3 is 14 residues long. Trimming cost V 6 bases and J 2 bases, with 11 bases left between them. In DNA form, the CDR3 reads TGTGCCAGCAGCCGCGACAGAACTGGAAACACCATATATTTT. It is translated as CASSRDRTGNTIYF.

The V and J genes are TRBV5-4 and TRBJ2-3; D is uncertain. The CDR3 is 12 residues long. The V end lost 3 bases, the J end lost 2 bases, and 4 bases lay between the germline ends. CDR1 and CDR2 from the germline V gene are SGHNT and YYREEE (reference sequence). CDR3 nucleotides: TGTGCCAGCAGCTCAAACACAGATACGCAGTATTTT. This encodes CASSSNTDTQYF.